This TCR beta chain was retrieved from a study of shared clonotypes between healthy human individuals. Sorted-subset replicate PCR reactions were performed with around 200 ng DNA, corresponding to about 30,000 T cell genomes. Sequencing used immunoSEQ multiplex PCR; TCRdb keeps in-frame clones, though not all of them. The sample consists of roughly 1 million clones, around 78% of them appearing once. CDR3 length equals 15 residues. The ends lost 2 bases at V and 10 bases at J; junction bases unmatched: 4. The germline V gene has CDR1 KGHSH and CDR2 LQKENI. The sequencing sample was made of memory CD4+ T cells from PBMCs. The subset here: CD45RA-negative fraction. This TCR was recovered from a young man in good health. Some clones in this sample may be carry-over from other donors' samples. The J gene is TRBJ1-6, the V gene TRBV18; 11 nucleotides match TRBD1. This CDR3 is CASSPGTGGASPLHF. CDR3 coding DNA: TGTGCCAGCTCACCAGGGACAGGGGGAGCATCACCCCTCCACTTT.